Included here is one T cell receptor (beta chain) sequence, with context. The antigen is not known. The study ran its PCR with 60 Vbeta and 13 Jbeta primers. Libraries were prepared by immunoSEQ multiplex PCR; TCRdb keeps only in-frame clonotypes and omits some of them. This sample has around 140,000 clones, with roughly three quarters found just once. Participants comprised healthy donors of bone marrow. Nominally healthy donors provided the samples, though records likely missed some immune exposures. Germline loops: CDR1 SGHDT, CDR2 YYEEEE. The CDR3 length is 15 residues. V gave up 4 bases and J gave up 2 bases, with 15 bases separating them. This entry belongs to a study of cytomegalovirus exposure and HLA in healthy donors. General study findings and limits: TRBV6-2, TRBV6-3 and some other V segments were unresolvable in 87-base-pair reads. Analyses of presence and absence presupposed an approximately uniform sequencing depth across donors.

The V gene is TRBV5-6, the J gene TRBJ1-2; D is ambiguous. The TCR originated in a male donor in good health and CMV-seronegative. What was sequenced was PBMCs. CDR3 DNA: TGTGCCAGCAGCCCCGTCCCAGGCTACAACTATGGCTACACCTTC. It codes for CASSPVPGYNYGYTF.